This record looks at one T cell receptor beta chain sequence and its context. Its binding antigen is unknown. No base quality values were provided; no much bigger clone lies one nucleotide off. Genomic DNA served as template for TCR beta VDJ combination and CDR3 sequence profiling. An Illumina HiSeq 2000 was the platform used for TCR repertoire sequencing. The paper's data handling went like this. Repertoire assessment relied on Simpson's diversity index, CDR3 size and DJ length profiles, and TRBV/TRBJ rearrangement plots. The immunodominant clone was defined as the most abundant DNA sequence in deep sequencing data. CDR3 amino acid sequences were screened for sharing across subjects and were compared with published repertoires and the VDJdb database. The public sequencing data were trimmed at Q25 with fastp and processed into clonotypes with MiXCR by TCRdb, which kept only in-frame beta chains. Records with the same CDR3 protein are collapsed into one entry carrying the most frequent genes and DNA. TCRdb's processing, not the authors', yielded these V and J calls. In this sample the table shows under 200,000 distinct CDR3 sequences, approximately 43% of which occur a single time. The biggest ten clones account for 0.85% to 1.3% of the sample.

This sample is drawn from a study of CD8+CD57+ T cells in acquired aplastic anemia (dated by TCRdb to 2016 to 2019). For the wider study: On average, sorted CD4+ and CD8+ cells yielded 3.2 ug of extracted DNA, with a range of about 0.18 to 30 ug. For healthy donor samples, the average read count was approximately 10 million for CD4+ cells and roughly 11 million for CD8+ cells. What the research found in general, with its limitations: About 28 CD8+ CDR3 sequences were found in both patients and controls but appeared to be highly expressed in patients and within the immunodominant clones of the patients. CD8+ Simpson's diversity did not differ significantly between patients and healthy controls (P=0.060).

The trim is 4 bases for V and 6 bases for J, with a gap of 10 bases between the germline ends. There are 13 amino acids in the CDR3, from cysteine to phenylalanine inclusive. Only the CDR3 DNA is retained, 39 bases long and in frame from the first base. From a lookup of the germline V gene, CDR1 and CDR2 are SGHTA and FQGNSA. In the study, sorted CD4+ and CD8+ blood T cells from patients with severe aplastic anemia and from healthy subjects underwent deep sequencing of TCR repertoires. Ficoll-Paque density gradient centrifugation was used to isolate peripheral blood mononuclear cells. Before DNA extraction, CD4+ and CD8+ T cells were sorted with FACS or magnetic beads.

The V gene is TRBV7-2 and the J gene is TRBJ2-1; a tentative D match to TRBD2 spans 5 bases. The clonotype originates from a human donor in good health. Material: sorted CD4+, CD8+, or CD8+CD57+ T cells (not recorded which) from PBMCs. The CDR3 reads as follows: CASSSERTNEQFF. The nucleotide sequence is given as TGTGCCAGCAGCTCGGAGCGGACCAATGAGCAGTTCTTC.